These 22 T cell receptor beta chains were sequenced from one sample in a study of T cell responses to AZD1222 COVID-19 vaccine. Measured with immunoSEQ multiplex PCR; TCRdb has only the in-frame clones, and not every one. This sample carries about 120,000 clones, roughly 93% of them seen once, and the ten largest clones take about 3.1%. The sequences come from peripheral blood, collected 28 days after the second AZD1222 dose. These receptors all stem from an adult who received the AZD1222 COVID-19 vaccine.

The chain has TRBV6-2 or TRBV6-3 and TRBJ1-2; TRBD1 is a possible D gene (6 bases). The CDR3 is made up of 13 amino acids. Germline V lookup: CDR1 MNHEY, CDR2 SVGEGT. Trimming took off 4 bases at V and 11 bases at J, with 17 bases between the two ends. Here the CDR3 reads CASSLTGSELYTF. The CDR3 nucleotides read TGTGCCAGCAGTTTGACAGGTTCGGAATTGTACACCTTC.

V and J are TRBV10-3 and TRBJ1-5; D unresolved. Germline-derived CDR1 and CDR2 are ENHRY and SYGVKD. V shed 7 bases and J shed 3 bases, with 16 bases lying between them. The CDR3 is made up of 15 amino acids. Here the CDR3 reads CAIKDDEGYNQPQHF. DNA of the CDR3: TGTGCCATCAAAGACGATGAGGGTTACAATCAGCCCCAGCATTTT.

This chain connects TRBV7-8 to TRBJ1-2, with TRBD1 matching over 11 bases. Trimming at V came to 6 bases and at J to 3 bases, leaving 6 bases not matched to a gene. CDR1 is SGHVS, CDR2 FQNEAQ, per germline. The CDR3 has 15 residues. CDR3: CASRAGTGGYYGYTF. CDR3 nucleotide sequence: TGTGCCAGCAGGGCGGGGACAGGGGGGTACTATGGCTACACCTTC.

The V and J genes are TRBV3-1 (or the pseudogene TRBV3-2) and TRBJ2-7; 9 bases fit TRBD2. Germline CDR1 reads LGHDT; CDR2 reads YNNKEL (reference sequence). The CDR3 spans 16 residues. With 1 base clipped from V and 3 bases from J, the junction kept 7 bases outside the gene matches. In DNA, the CDR3 is TGTGCCAGCAGCCAAGCGAGCGGGAGGTTCCTCTACGAGCAGTACTTC. As protein: CASSQASGRFLYEQYF.

The chain links TRBV4-1 to TRBJ1-6; TRBD1 aligns across 8 bases. J gave up 11 bases and V 5 bases, and 11 bases lay outside the gene matches. Germline V CDR1 and CDR2: MGHRA, YSYEKL. The CDR3 loop spans 15 amino acids. The CDR3 sequence is CASSGRQGFLTPLHF. The DNA for the CDR3 is TGCGCCAGCAGCGGTCGACAGGGGTTTTTAACACCCCTCCACTTT.

This clone was recorded only once. The CDR3 DNA is TGTGCCAGCAGTGACCGGATGAGCTCCTATAATTCACCCCTCCACTTT. It is translated as CASSDRMSSYNSPLHF. The rearrangement uses TRBV6-1 and TRBJ1-6; D remains ambiguous. V was cut by 3 bases and J by 0 bases, with 9 bases left in between. This CDR3 has 16 amino acids. Germline V gives CDR1 MNHNS, CDR2 SASEGT.

The chain is built from TRBV11-3 and TRBJ2-3; D is perhaps TRBD2 (6 bases). Trimming shortened V by 1 base and J by 3 bases, and 8 bases separated the two germline ends. The CDR3 totals 14 residues. Germline loops: CDR1 SGHNT, CDR2 YENEEA. The CDR3 nucleotides are TGTGCCAGCAGCTTAGTGGGGGGTACAGATACGCAGTATTTT. Amino acids: CASSLVGGTDTQYF.

The chain is built from TRBV6-7 and TRBJ1-5; the D gene is possibly TRBD1 (5 bases). TRBV6-7 is known as an ORF, though its function is uncertain. The CDR3 is 15 residues long. Trimming shortened V by 2 bases and J by 4 bases, and 12 bases separated the two germline ends. The CDR3 region has the DNA TGTGCCAGCAGTTACCTCAGGGTTGGGAATCAGCCCCAGCATTTT. It translates to CASSYLRVGNQPQHF.

J is TRBJ1-1 and V is TRBV28; 7 nucleotides agree with TRBD1. This CDR3 has 15 amino acids. Unmatched junction bases numbered 6, after V lost 5 bases and J lost 0 bases. From germline, CDR1 is MDHEN and CDR2 SYDVKM. The CDR3 DNA sequence: TGTGCCAGCAGTAACAGACAGGGTTTGAACACTGAAGCTTTCTTT. It translates to CASSNRQGLNTEAFF.

J is TRBJ1-2 and V is TRBV5-6; D is undetermined. The CDR3 loop spans 14 amino acids. The germline V gene has CDR1 SGHDT and CDR2 YYEEEE. V shed 5 bases and J shed 2 bases, with 13 bases lying between them. In DNA form, the CDR3 reads TGTGCCAGCAGGCCCTACGGACGGAACTATGGCTACACCTTC. It encodes CASRPYGRNYGYTF.

The chain recombines TRBV11-2 with TRBJ2-2; TRBD1 or TRBD2 may be the D gene (5 bases each). V was cut by 7 bases and J by 4 bases, with 19 bases left in between. This CDR3 has 16 amino acids. Per the germline V gene, CDR1 is SGHAT and CDR2 is FQNNGV. The CDR3 loop is CASTFRGSGSTGELFF. In nucleotides, the CDR3 is TGTGCCAGCACCTTTAGGGGATCGGGGAGCACCGGGGAGCTGTTTTTT. The complete variable domain, with remaining parts taken from reference TRBV11-2 and TRBJ2-2, reads EAGVAQSPRYKIIEKRQSVAFWCNPISGHATLYWYQQILGQGPKLLIQFQNNGVVDDSQLPKDRFSAERLKGVDSTLKIQPAKLEDSAVYLCASTFRGSGSTGELFFGEGSRLTVL.

This rearrangement joins TRBV5-1 to TRBJ1-6, with a possible D match to TRBD1 (5 bases). V lost 3 bases, J lost 0 bases, and 10 bases lay in between. The CDR3 consists of 16 residues. Germline loops: CDR1 SGHRS, CDR2 YFSETQ. CDR3 sequence (DNA): TGCGCCAGCAGCTCGACAGCCGGCTCCTATAATTCACCCCTCCACTTT. Protein: CASSSTAGSYNSPLHF. Full variable domain (rest looked up from reference TRBV5-1 and TRBJ1-6): KAGVTQTPRYLIKTRGQQVTLSCSPISGHRSVSWYQQTPGQGLQFLFEYFSETQRNKGNFPGRFSGRQFSNSRSEMNVSTLELGDSALYLCASSSTAGSYNSPLHFGNGTRLTVT.

The rearrangement joins TRBV18 to TRBJ2-1; the match to TRBD2 covers 7 bases. CDR3 length: 15 residues. V was pared by 5 bases and J by 7 bases, with 11 bases of the junction left unmatched. Germline lookup yields CDR1 KGHSH and CDR2 LQKENI. The CDR3 bases are TGTGCCAGCTCAGAAAGACTAGCTGTGGGTAATGAGCAGTTCTTC. Its translation is CASSERLAVGNEQFF. Looking up the rest from reference TRBV18 and TRBJ2-1 gives the full variable domain: NAGVMQNPRHLVRRRGQEARLRCSPMKGHSHVYWYRQLPEEGLKFMVYLQKENIIDESGMPKERFSAEFPKEGPSILRIQQVVRGDSAAYFCASSERLAVGNEQFFGPGTRLTVL.

The CDR3 spells CSASSMWQGHYGYTF. As DNA, the CDR3 is TGCAGTGCTAGTAGTATGTGGCAGGGGCACTATGGCTACACCTTC. The chain couples TRBV20-1 to TRBJ1-2; D possibly corresponds to TRBD1 (6 bases). This CDR3 region has 15 residues. CDR1 is DFQATT and CDR2 is SNEGSKA in the germline V gene (reference sequence). V dropped 3 bases and J dropped 3 bases, with 17 bases sitting between them.

The chain's CDR3 is CASRGAGYNEQFF. The CDR3 DNA is TGCGCCAGCAGGGGGGCCGGCTACAATGAGCAGTTCTTC. This chain joins TRBV5-1 and TRBJ2-1, with a tentative D call TRBD1 (6 bases). Germline assignment: CDR1 SGHRS and CDR2 YFSETQ. CDR3 size: 13 residues. V lost 5 bases, J lost 3 bases, and 9 bases lay in between.

This clone has only one observation. The chain has TRBV3-1 (or the pseudogene TRBV3-2) and TRBJ2-1; TRBD2 aligns across 7 bases. This CDR3 has 16 amino acids. Trimming cost V 1 base and J 8 bases; bases outside gene matches: 11. Germline assignment: CDR1 LGHDT and CDR2 YNNKEL (reference sequence). CDR3 region: CASSQAGAGVLHEQFF. CDR3 bases: TGTGCCAGCAGCCAAGCAGGCGCGGGAGTTCTCCATGAGCAGTTCTTC.

This chain uses TRBV27 with TRBJ2-2; weak D call: TRBD1 (6 bases). V was trimmed by 6 bases and J by 4 bases, leaving 21 bases between them. This CDR3 region has 17 residues. CDR1 is MNHEY, CDR2 SMNVEV, per germline (reference sequence). The CDR3 sequence: CASRDKAHRAITGELFF. CDR3 nucleotides: TGTGCCAGCAGGGATAAAGCCCACAGGGCAATCACCGGGGAGCTGTTTTTT.

This chain links TRBV5-1 with TRBJ2-2; D gene ambiguous. V was pared by 4 bases and J by 4 bases, with 2 bases between. The CDR3 contains 11 residues. Germline V lookup: CDR1 SGHRS, CDR2 YFSETQ. CDR3 in amino acids: CASSITGELFF. In nucleotides, the CDR3 is TGCGCCAGCAGCATCACCGGGGAGCTGTTTTTT.

This chain joins TRBV28 and TRBJ1-5; a weak D match, TRBD1 (5 bases). CDR3 length: 15 amino acids. V lost 7 bases to trimming and J lost 7 bases, with 20 bases between them. Germline assignment: CDR1 MDHEN and CDR2 SYDVKM. The DNA of the CDR3 is TGTGCCAGCACCAGCCCCACCCAGGGAGAACAGCCCCAGCATTTT. It specifies CASTSPTQGEQPQHF.

The V gene is TRBV6-5, the J gene TRBJ2-7; weak D call: TRBD2 (6 bases). The V gene lost 7 bases and the J gene lost 9 bases, with 19 bases spanning the gap. Germline V gives CDR1 MNHEY, CDR2 SVGAGI. The CDR3 runs to 13 residues. The CDR3 here is CASNPGLLTGQYF. CDR3 sequence (DNA): TGTGCCAGCAACCCGGGACTCCTTACGGGGCAGTACTTC.

V usage is TRBV6-5 and J usage is TRBJ2-1; 9 bases fit TRBD2. The CDR3 extends over 15 amino acids. Trimming at V came to 3 bases and at J to 6 bases, leaving 6 bases not matched to a gene. CDR1 MNHEY and CDR2 SVGAGI come from the germline V gene. In nucleotides, the CDR3 is TGTGCCAGCAGTTATGAGGCGGGGGGGACCAATGAGCAGTTCTTC. Protein: CASSYEAGGTNEQFF.

This clone was recorded a few times. CDR3 DNA: TGTGCCAGCAGTGTATTTTCCGGGACCTCTGCCTACGAGCAGTACTTC. Its translation is CASSVFSGTSAYEQYF. V and J are TRBV6-1 and TRBJ2-7, with D possibly being TRBD1 or TRBD2 (5 bases each). V dropped 4 bases and J dropped 2 bases, with 18 bases sitting between them. CDR3 length equals 16 residues. The germline V gene has CDR1 MNHNS and CDR2 SASEGT.